These 14 T cell receptor beta chains share one sample of origin, sequenced in a study of blood T cell repertoires in COVID-19. Clones were read by immunoSEQ multiplex PCR, and TCRdb kept only the in-frame ones, dropping some. The sample shows over 150,000 clones, around 95% of them seen only once. The sequencing input was peripheral blood. All receptors come from a young man with COVID-19, enrolled during active disease.

This chain joins TRBV3-1 (or the pseudogene TRBV3-2) and TRBJ2-7; D unresolved. The CDR3 loop spans 13 amino acids. V gave up 0 bases and J gave up 7 bases, with 10 bases separating them. Germline-derived CDR1 and CDR2 are LGHDT and YNNKEL (reference sequence). The CDR3 coding sequence is TGTGCCAGCAGCCAAGATGGCAGTGTGGAGCAGTACTTC. It translates to CASSQDGSVEQYF.

In this sample, this clone turned up once. The chain couples TRBV7-2 to TRBJ2-4, with TRBD1 matching 9 bases. Germline CDR1 is SGHTA and CDR2 is FQGNSA. There are 14 residues in the CDR3. J was trimmed by 4 bases and V by 4 bases; bases with no gene match: 2. The CDR3 nucleotides are TGTGCCAGCAGCTGGGGACAGGGAAAAAACATTCAGTACTTC. This translates into CASSWGQGKNIQYF.

This clone was seen a few times. The chain joins TRBV7-3 to TRBJ1-1, with a weak D call TRBD1 (6 bases). The V and J ends lost 1 base and 5 bases respectively, with 14 bases between them. CDR1 is SGHTA and CDR2 is FQGTGA in the germline V gene. CDR3 length equals 15 residues. The CDR3, as DNA: TGTGCCAGCAGCTTAAACCCAGGGGCTGGGACTGAAGCTTTCTTT. Translating it yields CASSLNPGAGTEAFF.

This chain uses TRBV19 with TRBJ1-4; TRBD1 agrees at 7 bases. Germline V gives CDR1 LNHDA, CDR2 SQIVND (reference sequence). With 5 bases clipped from V and 3 bases from J, the junction kept 3 bases outside the gene matches. The CDR3 has 14 residues. The CDR3 sequence: CASSPTGANEKLFF. CDR3 DNA: TGTGCCAGTAGTCCCACAGGGGCTAATGAAAAACTGTTTTTT.

The J gene is TRBJ2-7, the V gene TRBV19, with D perhaps matching TRBD2 (6 bases). This CDR3 has 13 amino acids. V lost 10 bases and J 2 bases, leaving 15 bases between the germline ends. Per the germline V gene, CDR1 is LNHDA and CDR2 is SQIVND (reference sequence). CDR3 amino acids: CATAPGDPYEQYF. CDR3 nucleotides: TGTGCCACAGCTCCGGGGGACCCCTACGAGCAGTACTTC. Using reference TRBV19 and TRBJ2-7 for the parts outside the CDR3, the full variable domain is DGGITQSPKYLFRKEGQNVTLSCEQNLNHDAMYWYRQDPGQGLRLIYYSQIVNDFQKGDIAEGYSVSREKKESFPLTVTSAQKNPTAFYLCATAPGDPYEQYFGPGTRLTVT.

The chain is built from TRBV6-1 and TRBJ2-3; 8 bases map to TRBD1. Germline V lookup: CDR1 MNHNS, CDR2 SASEGT. The CDR3 is 15 residues long. The V gene end was trimmed by 1 base and the J gene end by 6 bases; junction bases not matched to a gene: 6. CDR3 amino acids: CASSEVWDRIDTQYF. The DNA of the CDR3 is TGTGCCAGCAGTGAAGTCTGGGACAGGATCGATACGCAGTATTTT.

This clone was seen once. The chain carries TRBV6-5 and TRBJ1-4; 11 bases match TRBD1. CDR1 is MNHEY and CDR2 is SVGAGI in the germline V gene. After removal of 0 bases from V and 7 bases from J, the junction contained 4 bases not matched to a gene. This CDR3 is built from 16 residues. This CDR3 is CASSYSLGTGGEKLFF. The DNA of the CDR3 is TGTGCCAGCAGTTACTCCCTCGGGACAGGGGGTGAAAAACTGTTTTTT.

In its sample, this clone was seen a few times. The V and J genes are TRBV12-3 or TRBV12-4 and TRBJ1-2, with D perhaps TRBD1 (5 bases). CDR3 length: 13 residues. Trimming removed 5 bases from V and 3 bases from J, with 10 bases in between. CDR3 sequence (DNA): TGTGCCAGCAGTCCTGACAGTTACTATGGCTACACCTTC. As protein: CASSPDSYYGYTF.

The chain combines TRBV5-1 with TRBJ2-1, with D perhaps matching TRBD2 (5 bases). V shed 4 bases and J shed 8 bases, with 13 bases lying between them. This CDR3 has 13 residues. CDR1 is SGHRS and CDR2 is YFSETQ in the germline V gene. CDR3 nucleotides: TGCGCCAGCAGCGTACTAGTACGCGATGAGCAGTTCTTC. Translating it yields CASSVLVRDEQFF.

DNA for the CDR3: TGTGCCAGTAGTTCGACTAGCGTGACAGATACGCAGTATTTT. Translating it yields CASSSTSVTDTQYF. The chain has TRBV19 and TRBJ2-3, with 8 bases matching TRBD2. Per the germline V gene, CDR1 is LNHDA and CDR2 is SQIVND (reference sequence). There are 14 residues in the CDR3. V was pared by 5 bases and J by 3 bases, with 4 bases of the junction left unmatched.

The chain joins TRBV11-2 to TRBJ1-1, with D uncertain. V was cut by 3 bases and J by 1 base, with 12 bases left in between. The CDR3 totals 15 residues. The germline V gene has CDR1 SGHAT and CDR2 FQNNGV. The CDR3: CASSFVGQPNTEAFF. CDR3 DNA sequence: TGTGCCAGCAGCTTCGTGGGCCAGCCGAACACTGAAGCTTTCTTT. Full variable domain (missing parts from reference TRBV11-2 and TRBJ1-1): EAGVAQSPRYKIIEKRQSVAFWCNPISGHATLYWYQQILGQGPKLLIQFQNNGVVDDSQLPKDRFSAERLKGVDSTLKIQPAKLEDSAVYLCASSFVGQPNTEAFFGQGTRLTVV.

The chain employs TRBV6-6 and TRBJ1-6; 10 bases agree with TRBD1. This CDR3 contains 15 residues. Germline lookup yields CDR1 MNHNY and CDR2 SVGAGI (reference sequence). The ends lost 6 bases at V and 9 bases at J; junction bases unmatched: 8. CDR3 sequence reads: CASSRDRGLRSPLHF. In nucleotides, the CDR3 is TGTGCCAGCAGCCGGGACAGGGGTCTCCGTTCACCCCTCCACTTT.

The V and J genes are TRBV3-1 (or the pseudogene TRBV3-2) and TRBJ1-5, with D perhaps matching TRBD1 (6 bases). The CDR3 has 14 residues. Germline values: CDR1 LGHDT, CDR2 YNNKEL (reference sequence). V was pared by 5 bases and J by 0 bases, with 8 bases between. CDR3 sequence (DNA): TGTGCCAGCAGCGGACAGCATAGCAATCAGCCCCAGCATTTT. Protein sequence: CASSGQHSNQPQHF.

V and J are TRBV27 and TRBJ2-2, with D maybe TRBD1 (5 bases). The CDR3 runs to 14 residues. In germline, CDR1 is MNHEY, CDR2 SMNVEV (reference sequence). V gave up 4 bases and J gave up 4 bases, with 10 bases separating them. CDR3 residues: CASSSQAATGELFF. The CDR3 region has the DNA TGTGCCAGCAGTTCACAGGCGGCCACCGGGGAGCTGTTTTTT.